The present T cell receptor beta chain was sequenced within a study of shared clonotypes between healthy human individuals. For the study at large: For every donor, three CD4 naive, three CD4 memory, two CD8 naive and one CD8 memory plates were used.

Produced via immunoSEQ multiplex PCR; TCRdb's table is partial and in-frame only. The sample has about 750,000 clones; around 93% are singletons. Study-level points and caveats: Non-shared clonotypes had lower generation probabilities than those shared by all four donors.

The naive CD8 subset, CD45RO-negative cells positively selected for CCR7, excluded terminally differentiated effector memory CD45RA+ cells. On this clone itself: As yet, its antigen is unknown. Sequence at one end of the junction differs from germline and may be a read error.

Sequencing used naive CD8+ T cells sorted from blood. The receptor was isolated from a man in his thirties or forties in good health.

Written as DNA, the CDR3 is TGTGCCAGCACCCAAGGACTTTCCTCCGAGCAGTACTTC. This codes for CASTQGLSSEQYF. The chain combines TRBV6-5 with TRBJ2-7, with TRBD2 as a possible D gene (5 bases). CDR1 and CDR2 from the germline V gene are MNHEY and SVGAGI. The length of the CDR3 is 13 residues.